The 8 T cell receptor beta chains in this list originate from one sample, sequenced in a study of spatial heterogeneity in lung cancer. Time point denoted: sample taken at primary tumor resection. One entry per CDR3 protein results from TCRdb running MiXCR on the 5' RACE reads. The table lists approximately 40,000 distinct CDR3 sequences, 6.5% to 9% of them singletons, with 25% to 35% in the top ten. The material sequenced was PBMCs, taken at surgery. The receptors derive from a male donor with early-stage non-small cell lung cancer.

In its sample, this clonotype was seen many times. The rearrangement joins TRBV6-5 to TRBJ2-5, with 11 bases aligning to TRBD2. The ends lost 2 bases at V and 5 bases at J; junction bases unmatched: 13. The CDR3 sequence is 18 residues long. The germline CDR1 and CDR2 sequences are MNHEY and SVGAGI. The CDR3 DNA reads as TGTGCCAGCAGTTACCGGAGAAGACTAGCGGGAATGCGGGAGACCCAGTACTTC. It is translated as CASSYRRRLAGMRETQYF.

Many counts were recorded for this clonotype. This sequence joins TRBV6-2 or TRBV6-3 and TRBJ1-1, with 7 bases that match TRBD1. The CDR3 runs to 15 residues. CDR1 MNHEY and CDR2 SVGEGT come from the germline V gene. J lost 0 bases, V lost 6 bases, and 7 bases had no gene match. The CDR3 DNA sequence: TGTGCCAGCAGGAAACAGGGGCCATTGAACACTGAAGCTTTCTTT. Protein product: CASRKQGPLNTEAFF.

This clonotype was seen many times. The V gene is TRBV18, the J gene TRBJ1-1, with 8 bases identical to TRBD1. Germline V gives CDR1 KGHSH, CDR2 LQKENI. The CDR3 runs to 16 residues. The V gene end was trimmed by 4 bases and the J gene end by 3 bases; junction bases not matched to a gene: 10. The CDR3 protein is CASSRQGSLGDTEAFF. CDR3 nucleotide sequence: TGTGCCAGCTCACGACAGGGGAGCCTCGGCGACACTGAAGCTTTCTTT.

This clonotype was detected ten times or more. This chain links TRBV29-1 with TRBJ1-1, with D possibly TRBD1 on 6 matching bases. The CDR3 has 13 amino acids. Germline CDR1 is SQVTM and CDR2 is ANQGSEA. Trimming stripped 5 bases from V and 0 bases from J, with 10 bases between. CDR3 protein: CSVRGQVNTEAFF. DNA of the CDR3: TGCAGCGTTCGGGGGCAGGTGAACACTGAAGCTTTCTTT.

This clonotype came up a few times. The V and J genes are TRBV25-1 and TRBJ1-2; 7 bases fit TRBD1. Germline-derived CDR1 and CDR2 are MGHDK and SYGVNS. V shed 0 bases, J shed 8 bases, and the junction held 6 bases outside the gene matches. CDR3 length: 14 residues. CDR3 coding DNA: TGTGCCAGCAGTGAATATATTACAGGGGAAGGCTACACCTTC. It is translated as CASSEYITGEGYTF.

The gene calls are TRBV5-4 and TRBJ2-7; tentatively, D is TRBD2 (5 bases). The germline CDR1 and CDR2 sequences are SGHNT and YYREEE (reference sequence). This CDR3 has 15 residues. V was pared by 0 bases and J by 2 bases, with 12 bases between. CDR3: CASSLDLAATYEQYV. CDR3 DNA sequence: TGTGCCAGCAGCTTGGATCTAGCCGCCACCTACGAGCAGTACGTC.

This clonotype was picked up a small number of times. The J gene is TRBJ1-2, the V gene TRBV7-2; 10 bases line up with TRBD1. V lost 6 bases to trimming and J lost 5 bases; unmatched junction nucleotides: 9. This CDR3 has 15 amino acids. The germline CDR1 and CDR2 sequences are SGHTA and FQGNSA. The chain's CDR3 is CASRPPGQGPYGYTF. CDR3 nucleotide sequence: TGTGCCAGCAGGCCCCCGGGACAGGGGCCGTATGGCTACACCTTC.

This clonotype was counted between two and nine times. The chain combines TRBV6-6 with TRBJ2-7; D may be TRBD2 (6 bases). This CDR3 is built from 14 residues. Germline values: CDR1 MNHNY, CDR2 SVGAGI (reference sequence). Trimming removed 5 bases at V and 9 bases at J, with 20 bases between. The CDR3, as DNA: TGTGCCAGCAGTGGCGGGGCCCTCTCCTCCGTGCAGTACGTC. This sequence encodes CASSGGALSSVQYV.